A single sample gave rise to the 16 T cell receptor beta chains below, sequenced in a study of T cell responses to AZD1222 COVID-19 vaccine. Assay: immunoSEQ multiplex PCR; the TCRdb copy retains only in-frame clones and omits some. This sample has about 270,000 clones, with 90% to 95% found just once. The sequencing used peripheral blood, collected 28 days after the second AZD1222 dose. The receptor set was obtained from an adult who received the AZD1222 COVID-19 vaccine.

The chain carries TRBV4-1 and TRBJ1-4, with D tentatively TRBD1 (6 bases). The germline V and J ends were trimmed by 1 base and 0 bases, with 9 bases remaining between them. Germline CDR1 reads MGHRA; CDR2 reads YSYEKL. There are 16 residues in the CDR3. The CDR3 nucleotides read TGCGCCAGCAGCCAAGCGGGGGCAGCAACTAATGAAAAACTGTTTTTT. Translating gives CASSQAGAATNEKLFF.

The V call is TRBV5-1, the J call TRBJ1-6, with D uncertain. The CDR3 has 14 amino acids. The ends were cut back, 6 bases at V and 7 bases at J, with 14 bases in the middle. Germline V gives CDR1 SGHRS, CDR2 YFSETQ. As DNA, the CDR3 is TGCGCCAGCACCGTCGGAGGCATCAATTCACCCCTCCACTTT. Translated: CASTVGGINSPLHF.

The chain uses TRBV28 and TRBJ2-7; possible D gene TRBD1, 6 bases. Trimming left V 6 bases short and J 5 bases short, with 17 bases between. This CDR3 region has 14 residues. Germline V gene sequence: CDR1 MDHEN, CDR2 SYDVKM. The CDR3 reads CASRSRKGDDEQYF. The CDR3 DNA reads TGTGCCAGCAGATCCCGGAAGGGGGACGACGAGCAGTACTTC. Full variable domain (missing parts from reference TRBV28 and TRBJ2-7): DVKVTQSSRYLVKRTGEKVFLECVQDMDHENMFWYRQDPGLGLRLIYFSYDVKMKEKGDIPEGYSVSREKKERFSLILESASTNQTSMYLCASRSRKGDDEQYFGPGTRLTVT.

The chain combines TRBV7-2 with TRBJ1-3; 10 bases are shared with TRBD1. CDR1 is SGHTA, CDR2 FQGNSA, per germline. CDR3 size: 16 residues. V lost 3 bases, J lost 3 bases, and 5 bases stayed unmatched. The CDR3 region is CASSFDRGRIGNTIYF. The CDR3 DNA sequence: TGTGCCAGCAGCTTCGACAGGGGGCGTATTGGAAACACCATATATTTT.

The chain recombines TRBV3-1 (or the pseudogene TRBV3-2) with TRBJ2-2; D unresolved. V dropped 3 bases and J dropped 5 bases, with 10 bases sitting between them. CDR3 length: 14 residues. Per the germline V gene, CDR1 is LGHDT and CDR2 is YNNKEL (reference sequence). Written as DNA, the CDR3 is TGTGCCAGCAGCCAGGCTGAAGGGACCGGGGAGCTGTTTTTT. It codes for CASSQAEGTGELFF.

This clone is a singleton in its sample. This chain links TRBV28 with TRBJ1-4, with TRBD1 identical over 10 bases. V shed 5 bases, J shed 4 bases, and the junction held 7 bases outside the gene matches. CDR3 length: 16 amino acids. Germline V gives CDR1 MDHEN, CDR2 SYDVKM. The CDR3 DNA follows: TGTGCCAGCAGTAAGGGACAGGGGAGAGGTAATGAAAAACTGTTTTTT. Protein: CASSKGQGRGNEKLFF.

CDR3 DNA sequence: TGCGCCAGCAGCCAAGATCTAGCGGGAGCTTTATCCTACAATGAGCAGTTCTTC. It specifies CASSQDLAGALSYNEQFF. The chain combines TRBV4-3 with TRBJ2-1; 10 bases are a match to TRBD2. The CDR3 runs to 18 residues. Trimming removed 0 bases from V and 1 base from J; junction bases left unmatched: 6. Germline V gene data show CDR1 as LGHNA and CDR2 as YSLEER.

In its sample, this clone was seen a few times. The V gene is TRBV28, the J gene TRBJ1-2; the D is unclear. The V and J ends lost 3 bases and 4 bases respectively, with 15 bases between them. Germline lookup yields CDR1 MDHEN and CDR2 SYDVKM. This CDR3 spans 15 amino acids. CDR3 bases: TGTGCCAGCAGTTTTTCCCTCGGGCAGGTCTATGGCTACACCTTC. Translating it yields CASSFSLGQVYGYTF.

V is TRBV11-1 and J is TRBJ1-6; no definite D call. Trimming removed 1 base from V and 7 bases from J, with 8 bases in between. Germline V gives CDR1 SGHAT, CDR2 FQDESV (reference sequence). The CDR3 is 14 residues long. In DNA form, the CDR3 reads TGTGCCAGCAGCTTAGGAGCGCGGAATTCACCCCTCCACTTT. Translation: CASSLGARNSPLHF.

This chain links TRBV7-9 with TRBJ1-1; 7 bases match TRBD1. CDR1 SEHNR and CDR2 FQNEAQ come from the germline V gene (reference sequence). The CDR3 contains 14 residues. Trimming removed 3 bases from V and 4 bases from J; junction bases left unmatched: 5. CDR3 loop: CASSLSGGSTEAFF. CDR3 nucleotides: TGTGCCAGCAGCTTGTCAGGGGGGAGCACTGAAGCTTTCTTT.

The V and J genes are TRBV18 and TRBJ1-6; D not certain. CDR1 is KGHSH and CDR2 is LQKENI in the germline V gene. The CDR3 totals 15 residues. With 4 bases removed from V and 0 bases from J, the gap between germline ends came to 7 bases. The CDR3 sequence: CASSLEASYNSPLHF. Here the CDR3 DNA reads TGTGCCAGCTCACTTGAGGCCTCCTATAATTCACCCCTCCACTTT.

CDR3 residues: CASRFGGRNSPLHF. For the CDR3, the DNA is TGTGCCAGCAGATTTGGGGGGCGTAATTCACCCCTCCACTTT. This sequence joins TRBV27 and TRBJ1-6; a weak D match, TRBD1 (6 bases). The CDR3 totals 14 residues. CDR1 is MNHEY and CDR2 is SMNVEV in the germline V gene (reference sequence). Trimming stripped 6 bases from V and 6 bases from J, with 12 bases between.

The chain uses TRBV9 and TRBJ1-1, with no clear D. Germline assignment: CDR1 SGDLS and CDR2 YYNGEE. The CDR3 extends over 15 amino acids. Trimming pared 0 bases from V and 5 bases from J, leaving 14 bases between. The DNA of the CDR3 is TGTGCCAGCAGCGTAGGGCAGTCAGAGGGAACTGAAGCTTTCTTT. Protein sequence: CASSVGQSEGTEAFF.

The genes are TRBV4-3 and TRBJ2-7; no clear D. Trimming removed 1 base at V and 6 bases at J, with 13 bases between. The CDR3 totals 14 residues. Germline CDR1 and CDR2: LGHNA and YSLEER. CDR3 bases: TGCGCCAGCAGCCAAGTCCCTCTATCGGGCGAGCAGTACTTC. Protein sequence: CASSQVPLSGEQYF.

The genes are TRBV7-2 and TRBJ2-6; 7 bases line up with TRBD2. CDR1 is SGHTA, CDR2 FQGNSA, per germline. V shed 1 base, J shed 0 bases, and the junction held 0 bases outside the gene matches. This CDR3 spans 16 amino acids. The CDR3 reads CASSLGGGSGANVLTF. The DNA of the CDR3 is TGTGCCAGCAGCTTAGGCGGGGGCTCTGGGGCCAACGTCCTGACTTTC.

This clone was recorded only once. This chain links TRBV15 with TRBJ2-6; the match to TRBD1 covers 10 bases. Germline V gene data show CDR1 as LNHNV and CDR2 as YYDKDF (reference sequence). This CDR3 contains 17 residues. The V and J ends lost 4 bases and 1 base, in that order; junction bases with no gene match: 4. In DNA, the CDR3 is TGTGCCACCAGCATAGGGACAGGGGTTTCTGGGGCCAACGTCCTGACTTTC. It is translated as CATSIGTGVSGANVLTF.